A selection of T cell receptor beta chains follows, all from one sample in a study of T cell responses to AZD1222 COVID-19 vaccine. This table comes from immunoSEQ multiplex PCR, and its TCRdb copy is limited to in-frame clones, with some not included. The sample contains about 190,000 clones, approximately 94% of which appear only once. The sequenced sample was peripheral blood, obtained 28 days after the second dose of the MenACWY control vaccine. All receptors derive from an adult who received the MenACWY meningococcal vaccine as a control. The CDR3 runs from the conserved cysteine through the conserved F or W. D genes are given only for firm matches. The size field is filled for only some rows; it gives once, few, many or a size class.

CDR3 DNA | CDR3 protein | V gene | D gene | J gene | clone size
TGTGCCAGCAGTTTGGCTCTAGCGGAGAACTCCTACAATGAGCAGTTCTTC | CASSLALAENSYNEQFF | TRBV27 | TRBD2 | TRBJ2-1 | .
TGTGCCAGCAGCCTGGGACAGAGACTTCAGCCCCAGCATTTT | CASSLGQRLQPQHF | TRBV7-2 | TRBD1 | TRBJ1-5 | .
TGTGCCAGCAGTTTACGGGCTAGCGGGAGAAATACGCAGTATTTT | CASSLRASGRNTQYF | TRBV27 | TRBD2 | TRBJ2-3 | .
TGTGCCAGCAGTTTATCAGGGGGGCAGCCCCAGCATTTT | CASSLSGGQPQHF | TRBV6-6 | TRBD1 | TRBJ1-5 | .
TGTGCCAGCAGTGAATTAGCTTATGGCTACACCTTC | CASSELAYGYTF | TRBV25-1 | . | TRBJ1-2 | once
TGTGCCAGCAGCTTGAAGACTGAAGCTTTCTTT | CASSLKTEAFF | TRBV7-9 | . | TRBJ1-1 | .
TGTGCCAGCAGTTTAAAAGGGGGACTTAGCTATGGCTACACCTTC | CASSLKGGLSYGYTF | TRBV27 | . | TRBJ1-2 | .
TGTGCTAGTGGTTTGTGGTACACCGGGGAGCTGTTTTTT | CASGLWYTGELFF | TRBV12-5 | . | TRBJ2-2 | .
TGTGCCAGCAGTGACTCGCATAGCGGGAGGGGGAGCGGTGAGCAGTTCTTC | CASSDSHSGRGSGEQFF | TRBV6-4 | TRBD2 | TRBJ2-1 | .
TGTGCCAGCAGCCAAGACCACCGGGACACAACGATCTACGAGCAGTACTTC | CASSQDHRDTTIYEQYF | TRBV3-1/TRBV3-2 | . | TRBJ2-7 | .
TGTGCCAGCAGCCCAACGACAGGGAAGGGTGGCTACACCTTC | CASSPTTGKGGYTF | TRBV7-3 | TRBD1 | TRBJ1-2 | .
TGTGCCAGCGCGAACAGGGGAGTTAATGAGCAGTTCTTC | CASANRGVNEQFF | TRBV14 | TRBD1 | TRBJ2-1 | .
TGTGCCAGCAGCCAGGGGAGCTCCTATAATTCACCCCTCCACTTT | CASSQGSSYNSPLHF | TRBV7-2 | . | TRBJ1-6 | .
TGTGCCAGCAGTGGTGCGAGCGGGAGGGCCGCAGATACGCAGTATTTT | CASSGASGRAADTQYF | TRBV25-1 | TRBD2 | TRBJ2-3 | .
TGTGCCAGCAGCCAGGGAAAATCGAACACTGAAGCTTTCTTT | CASSQGKSNTEAFF | TRBV6-5 | . | TRBJ1-1 | .
TGCGCCAGCAGCAGACAGGACTATAATTCACCCCTCCACTTT | CASSRQDYNSPLHF | TRBV5-1 | . | TRBJ1-6 | .
TGTGCCAGCAGACCATACAGTATCACCGGGGAGCTGTTTTTT | CASRPYSITGELFF | TRBV16 | . | TRBJ2-2 | .
TGTGCCAGCAGCCACGCGGCCACTAATGAAAAACTGTTTTTT | CASSHAATNEKLFF | TRBV3-1/TRBV3-2 | . | TRBJ1-4 | .
TGTGCCAGTAGCTCACAGGGGGCTGGGGCCAACGTCCTGACTTTC | CASSSQGAGANVLTF | TRBV19 | TRBD1 | TRBJ2-6 | few
TGTGCCAGCAGTCCGACTCTTTCAGCCAAAAACATTCAGTACTTC | CASSPTLSAKNIQYF | TRBV6-5 | . | TRBJ2-4 | .
TGTGCCAGTACCATCTCCTTAAATAACTATGGCTACACCTTC | CASTISLNNYGYTF | TRBV19 | . | TRBJ1-2 | .
TGCGCCAGCAGCTTTGAAGACTTTCGGACCAACTATGGCTACACCTTC | CASSFEDFRTNYGYTF | TRBV5-1 | . | TRBJ1-2 | .
TGTGCCAGCAGCTCGGACGGTAGCTCCTACAATGAGCAGTTCTTC | CASSSDGSSYNEQFF | TRBV7-2 | . | TRBJ2-1 | .
TGCGCCAGCAGCTTGGGACCGTCGGAATCGTACGAGCAGTACTTC | CASSLGPSESYEQYF | TRBV5-1 | . | TRBJ2-7 | once
TGTGCCAGCAGCCCCCACCCCCACCAGGTGGTAGGGCAGTACTTC | CASSPHPHQVVGQYF | TRBV2 | . | TRBJ2-7 | .
TGTGCCAGCAGCTTGTCGGGGAGGCAAGAGACCCAGTACTTC | CASSLSGRQETQYF | TRBV5-6 | . | TRBJ2-5 | .
TGCAGCGTTGAAGGTGGGGCAGGGGGGATGGAGTATGGCTACACCTTC | CSVEGGAGGMEYGYTF | TRBV29-1 | TRBD1 | TRBJ1-2 | few
TGTGCCAGCAGCTTAGCCCCAGGGGGCACCGGGGAGCTGTTTTTT | CASSLAPGGTGELFF | TRBV7-2 | TRBD1 | TRBJ2-2 | .
TGCAGTGCTAGAGGTGGAACAGGGACTTTCTTT | CSARGGTGTFF | TRBV20-1 | . | TRBJ1-1 | .
TGTGCCAGCAGCCAAGTTCTGAGGGGCCGGCGCGGGAGTGAAGCTTTCTTT | CASSQVLRGRRGSEAFF | TRBV3-1/TRBV3-2 | . | TRBJ1-1 | .
TGTGCCAGCAGTTACGAGTATGACGGTTTTTTTCGGATGAACACTGAAGCTTTCTTT | CASSYEYDGFFRMNTEAFF | TRBV6-2/TRBV6-3 | . | TRBJ1-1 | .
TGCGCCAGCAGCTTGGAGGGACTCCTGAATCAGCCCCAGCATTTT | CASSLEGLLNQPQHF | TRBV5-1 | . | TRBJ1-5 | .
TGCGCCAGCAGCTTGGGCGGCGGGGTAACCGGGGAGCTGTTTTTT | CASSLGGGVTGELFF | TRBV5-1 | . | TRBJ2-2 | .
TGTGCCAGCAGTAAGACATTCTCTGGGGCCAACGTCCTGACTTTC | CASSKTFSGANVLTF | TRBV2 | . | TRBJ2-6 | few
TGCGCCAGCAGCTTGGACCCCAGGGGGCAGAATAACTATGGCTACACCTTC | CASSLDPRGQNNYGYTF | TRBV5-1 | TRBD1 | TRBJ1-2 | .
TGTGCCTGGAGACGGGACAAGAATCAGCCCCAGCATTTT | CAWRRDKNQPQHF | TRBV30 | . | TRBJ1-5 | .
TGTGCCAGCAGTGAATTGGGCAGGGCGAATGGCTACACCTTC | CASSELGRANGYTF | TRBV6-1 | . | TRBJ1-2 | .
TGTGCCAGCAGCTTAGTAAGGGGTGGCTACACCTTC | CASSLVRGGYTF | TRBV11-2 | . | TRBJ1-2 | .
TGTGCCAGCAGTTTAACAGGGTGGGACATTCAGTACTTC | CASSLTGWDIQYF | TRBV12-3/TRBV12-4 | . | TRBJ2-4 | .
TGTGCCACCAGTGATCCCCTTGACTGGGGACGGACAAACTATGGCTACACCTTC | CATSDPLDWGRTNYGYTF | TRBV24-1 | . | TRBJ1-2 | .
TGTGCCATCAGTGAGCGACTAGCGGCAATGCTCGACAATGAGCAGTTCTTC | CAISERLAAMLDNEQFF | TRBV10-3 | TRBD2 | TRBJ2-1 | once
TGTGCCAGCAGGGATTTCAAGGGATCACCCCTCCACTTT | CASRDFKGSPLHF | TRBV6-5 | . | TRBJ1-6 | .
TGTGCCAGCAGGAGGGGGTTTGAGGACTATGGCTACACCTTC | CASRRGFEDYGYTF | TRBV6-5 | . | TRBJ1-2 | once
TGTGCCAGCAGCGCCACAGGGATCGTGAACACTGAAGCTTTCTTT | CASSATGIVNTEAFF | TRBV11-3 | . | TRBJ1-1 | .
TGTGCCAGCAGCCAGGGCAACGCTGAAGCTTTCTTT | CASSQGNAEAFF | TRBV9 | . | TRBJ1-1 | .
TGTGCCAGCAGCCAAGATTTGGAAGATACGCAGTATTTT | CASSQDLEDTQYF | TRBV14 | . | TRBJ2-3 | .
TGCGCCAGCAGTGCCGCAGATACGCAGTATTTT | CASSAADTQYF | TRBV10-2 | . | TRBJ2-3 | .
TGTGCCAGCAGCTTAGATTCTTTTGCGGAGACCCAGTACTTC | CASSLDSFAETQYF | TRBV11-3 | . | TRBJ2-5 | .
TGTGCCACTCGGGGCGGGAGCCCCACCGGGGAGCTGTTTTTT | CATRGGSPTGELFF | TRBV15 | TRBD2 | TRBJ2-2 | .
TGTGCCAGCAGCCCCTCTGGACAGCTCTATGGCTACACCTTC | CASSPSGQLYGYTF | TRBV6-5 | . | TRBJ1-2 | .
TGTGCCAGCTCACCACCGACGGATTCCTACGAGCAGTACTTC | CASSPPTDSYEQYF | TRBV18 | . | TRBJ2-7 | .
TGTGCCAGCAGCTGGGACGGGCGAGCCGGGGAGCTGTTTTTT | CASSWDGRAGELFF | TRBV3-1/TRBV3-2 | . | TRBJ2-2 | .
TGCGCCAGCAGCTTCCTACGGGGCAGTGATGGCTACACCTTC | CASSFLRGSDGYTF | TRBV5-1 | . | TRBJ1-2 | .
TGTGCCAGCAGCTTAGCACCGGTCAATCAGCCCCAGCATTTT | CASSLAPVNQPQHF | TRBV7-9 | . | TRBJ1-5 | .
TGTGCCAGCAGAGCCACTAGTTTCCAAGAGACCCAGTACTTC | CASRATSFQETQYF | TRBV6-5 | . | TRBJ2-5 | .
TGTGCCTGGAGCTCGTCGGGGGCGCGGAAGCAGCCCCAGCATTTT | CAWSSSGARKQPQHF | TRBV30 | . | TRBJ1-5 | .
TGTGCCAGTACTCAGGGGAACGAGGGCACTGAAGCTTTCTTT | CASTQGNEGTEAFF | TRBV19 | . | TRBJ1-1 | once